Listed below are T cell receptor beta chains from one sample, sequenced in a study of cytomegalovirus exposure and HLA in healthy donors. Using immunoSEQ multiplex PCR, the repertoire was profiled, and TCRdb retains in-frame clones only, with some absent. The repertoire holds under 70,000 clones, with more than 85% as singletons. Sequencing used PBMCs. The origin of the receptors is a woman between 18 and 29 years old in good health and CMV-seronegative. CDR3s include the opening cysteine and the closing phenylalanine or tryptophan. The D gene is left open where the match is weak. Size is omitted from some rows. Given values are once, few, many or a class for expanded clones.

size,J,D,V,DNA,CDR3
-,TRBJ2-4,-,TRBV18,TGTGCCAGCTCGGAATCGGGAATTCAGTACTTC,CASSESGIQYF
-,TRBJ2-3,-,TRBV5-4,TGTGCCAGCACCGAATCAAGCCTCCGGAGCACAGATACGCAGTATTTT,CASTESSLRSTDTQYF
-,TRBJ2-1,-,TRBV5-4,TGTGCCAGCAGCATCGACCAACTACTAAGCAATGAGCAGTTCTTC,CASSIDQLLSNEQFF
-,TRBJ1-3,TRBD1,TRBV5-4,TGTGCCAGCAGCTCTGCAGGGGGTGGAAACACCATATATTTT,CASSSAGGGNTIYF
-,TRBJ2-3,TRBD2,TRBV7-6,TGTGCCAGCAGCCAGACTAGCGGGGGGAGCACAGATACGCAGTATTTT,CASSQTSGGSTDTQYF
once,TRBJ1-1,-,TRBV13,TGTGCCAGCAGCCGGGGGAGGGCGGGGAACACTGAAGCTTTCTTT,CASSRGRAGNTEAFF
-,TRBJ1-1,-,TRBV7-9,TGTGCCTCCGAAGGGGGTGAAGCTTTCTTT,CASEGGEAFF
-,TRBJ2-3,TRBD2,TRBV30,TGTGCCTGGAGCGGTGCGGGAGGGCCTCATAGGACAGATACGCAGTATTTT,CAWSGAGGPHRTDTQYF
-,TRBJ2-4,-,TRBV7-2,TGTGCCAGCAGCTTAGACGGAGGCAAAAACATTCAGTACTTC,CASSLDGGKNIQYF
-,TRBJ2-7,TRBD2,TRBV19,TGTGCCAGTAGTATAGACCGGCTAGCGGGTACCTACGAGCAGTACTTC,CASSIDRLAGTYEQYF
-,TRBJ1-3,TRBD1,TRBV5-4,TGTGCCAGCAGCACAGGGGGTTTGAGTACCACCATATATTTT,CASSTGGLSTTIYF
-,TRBJ2-7,TRBD2,TRBV4-1,TGCGCCAGCAGCCAAGATGCTGTGGGCGGGACTAGCGTCTACGAGCAGTACTTC,CASSQDAVGGTSVYEQYF
once,TRBJ2-7,-,TRBV7-9,TGTGCCAGCAGCTTAGCGAGCTCCGAGCAGTACTTC,CASSLASSEQYF
-,TRBJ1-1,-,TRBV6-5,TGTGCCAGCAGATTACGGTGGGAGGCCACTGAAGCTTTCTTT,CASRLRWEATEAFF